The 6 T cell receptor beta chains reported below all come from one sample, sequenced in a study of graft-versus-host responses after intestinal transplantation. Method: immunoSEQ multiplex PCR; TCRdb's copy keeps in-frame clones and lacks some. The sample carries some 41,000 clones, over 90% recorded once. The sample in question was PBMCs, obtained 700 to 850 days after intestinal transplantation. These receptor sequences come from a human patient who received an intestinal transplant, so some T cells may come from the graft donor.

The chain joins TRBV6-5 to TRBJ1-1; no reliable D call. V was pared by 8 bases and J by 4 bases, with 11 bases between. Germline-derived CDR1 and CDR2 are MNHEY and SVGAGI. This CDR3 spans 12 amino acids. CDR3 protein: CASCNGRTEAFF. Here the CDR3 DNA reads TGTGCCAGCTGTAACGGTCGCACTGAAGCTTTCTTT.

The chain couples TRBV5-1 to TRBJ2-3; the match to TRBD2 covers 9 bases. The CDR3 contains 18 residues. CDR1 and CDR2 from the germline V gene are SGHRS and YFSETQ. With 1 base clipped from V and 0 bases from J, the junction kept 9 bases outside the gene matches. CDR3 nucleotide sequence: TGCGCCAGCAGCTTGTCTCCCGGGACTAGCAGGAGCACAGATACGCAGTATTTT. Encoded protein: CASSLSPGTSRSTDTQYF.

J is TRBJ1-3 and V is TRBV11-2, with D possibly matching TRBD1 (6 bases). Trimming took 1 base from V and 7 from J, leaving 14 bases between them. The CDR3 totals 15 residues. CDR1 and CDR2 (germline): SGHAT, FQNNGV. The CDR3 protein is CASSLGGPTGNTIYF. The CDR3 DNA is TGTGCCAGCAGCTTAGGGGGGCCTACAGGGAACACCATATATTTT.

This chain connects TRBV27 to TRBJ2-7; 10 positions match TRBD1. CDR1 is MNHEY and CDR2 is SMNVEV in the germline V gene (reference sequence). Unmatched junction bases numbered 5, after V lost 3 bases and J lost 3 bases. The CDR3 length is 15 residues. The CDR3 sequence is CASSFTGTGVYEQYF. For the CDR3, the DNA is TGTGCCAGCAGTTTCACCGGGACAGGGGTCTACGAGCAGTACTTC.

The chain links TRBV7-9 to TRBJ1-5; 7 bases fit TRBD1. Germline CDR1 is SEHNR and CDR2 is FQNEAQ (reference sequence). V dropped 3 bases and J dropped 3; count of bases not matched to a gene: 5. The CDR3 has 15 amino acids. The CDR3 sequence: CASSLEGQFNQPQHF. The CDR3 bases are TGTGCCAGCAGCTTGGAGGGACAGTTCAATCAGCCCCAGCATTTT.

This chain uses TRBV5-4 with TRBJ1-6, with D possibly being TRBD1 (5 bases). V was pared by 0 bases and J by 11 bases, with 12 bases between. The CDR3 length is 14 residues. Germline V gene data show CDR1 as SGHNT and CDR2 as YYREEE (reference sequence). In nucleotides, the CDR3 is TGTGCCAGCAGCTTGGAATGGGAGGGGACACCCCTCCACTTT. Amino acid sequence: CASSLEWEGTPLHF.